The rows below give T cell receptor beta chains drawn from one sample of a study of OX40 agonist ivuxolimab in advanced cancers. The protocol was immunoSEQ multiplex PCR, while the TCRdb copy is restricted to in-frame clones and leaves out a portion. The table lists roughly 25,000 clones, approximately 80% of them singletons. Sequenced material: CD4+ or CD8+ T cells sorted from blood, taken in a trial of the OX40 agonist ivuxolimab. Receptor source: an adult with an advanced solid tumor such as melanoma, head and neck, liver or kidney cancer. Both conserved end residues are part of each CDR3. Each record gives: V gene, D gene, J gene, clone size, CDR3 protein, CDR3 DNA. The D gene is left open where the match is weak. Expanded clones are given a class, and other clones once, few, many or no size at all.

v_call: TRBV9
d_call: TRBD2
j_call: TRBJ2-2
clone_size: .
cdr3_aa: CASSVSSGVNTGELFF
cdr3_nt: TGTGCCAGCAGCGTATCTAGCGGGGTAAACACCGGGGAGCTGTTTTTT

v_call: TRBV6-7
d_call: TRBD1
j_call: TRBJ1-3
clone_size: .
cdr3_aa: CASTREGQQTSGNTIYF
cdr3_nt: TGTGCCAGCACGCGGGAGGGACAGCAGACTTCTGGAAACACCATATATTTT

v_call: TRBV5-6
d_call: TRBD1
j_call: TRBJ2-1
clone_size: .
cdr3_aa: CASSWTNRGDEQFF
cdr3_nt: TGTGCCAGCAGCTGGACCAACAGGGGCGATGAGCAGTTCTTC

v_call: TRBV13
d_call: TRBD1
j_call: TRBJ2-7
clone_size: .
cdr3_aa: CASRRSGQDSYEQYF
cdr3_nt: TGTGCCAGCAGGCGATCGGGACAGGACTCCTACGAGCAGTACTTC

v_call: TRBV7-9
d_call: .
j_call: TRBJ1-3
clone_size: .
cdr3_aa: CAIPIMSSGNTIYF
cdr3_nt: TGTGCCATCCCGATTATGAGCTCTGGAAACACCATATATTTT

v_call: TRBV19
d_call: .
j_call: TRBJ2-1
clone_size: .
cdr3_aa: CASSYYYEQFF
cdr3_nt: TGTGCCAGTTCTTATTATTATGAGCAGTTCTTC

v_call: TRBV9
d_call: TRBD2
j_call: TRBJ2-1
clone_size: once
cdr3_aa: CASSVAPGGGLNEQFF
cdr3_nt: TGTGCCAGCAGCGTAGCTCCGGGAGGCGGACTGAATGAGCAGTTCTTC

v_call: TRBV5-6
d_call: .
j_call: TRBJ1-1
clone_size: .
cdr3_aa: CASSLGKGMNTEAFF
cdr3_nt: TGTGCCAGCAGCTTGGGGAAGGGAATGAACACTGAAGCTTTCTTT

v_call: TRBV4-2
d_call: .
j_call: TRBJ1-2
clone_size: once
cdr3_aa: CASSQWADGGDGYTF
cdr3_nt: TGTGCCAGCAGCCAATGGGCGGACGGTGGTGATGGCTACACCTTC

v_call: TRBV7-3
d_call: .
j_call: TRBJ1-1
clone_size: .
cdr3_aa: CASSWGGDTEAFF
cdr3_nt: TGTGCCAGCAGCTGGGGGGGAGACACTGAAGCTTTCTTT

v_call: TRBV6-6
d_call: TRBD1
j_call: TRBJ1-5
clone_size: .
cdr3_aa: CASNEQGAGNQPQHF
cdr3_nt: TGTGCCAGCAATGAACAGGGGGCAGGCAATCAGCCCCAGCATTTT

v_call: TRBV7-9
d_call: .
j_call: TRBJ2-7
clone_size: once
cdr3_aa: CASSPWYDINYEQYF
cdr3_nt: TGTGCCAGCAGCCCGTGGTATGACATAAACTACGAGCAGTACTTC

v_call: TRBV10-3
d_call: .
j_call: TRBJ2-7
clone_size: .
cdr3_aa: CAISELQPRGTYEQYF
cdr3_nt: TGTGCCATCAGTGAGTTACAACCCCGGGGGACCTACGAGCAGTACTTC

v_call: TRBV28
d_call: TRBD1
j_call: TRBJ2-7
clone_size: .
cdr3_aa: CASSFGEKGADEQYF
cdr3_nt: TGTGCCAGCAGTTTTGGGGAGAAGGGGGCGGATGAGCAGTACTTC

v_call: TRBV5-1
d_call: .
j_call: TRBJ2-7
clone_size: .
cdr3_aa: CASSVDYEQYF
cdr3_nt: TGCGCCAGCAGCGTGGACTACGAGCAGTACTTC

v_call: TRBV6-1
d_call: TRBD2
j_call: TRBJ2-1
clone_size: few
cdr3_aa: CASSGPGLAGSYNEQFF
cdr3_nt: TGTGCCAGCAGTGGCCCGGGACTAGCCGGTTCCTACAATGAGCAGTTCTTC

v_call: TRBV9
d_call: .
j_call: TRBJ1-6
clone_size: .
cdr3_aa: CASSVGYWDSPLHF
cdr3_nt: TGTGCCAGCAGCGTAGGGTATTGGGATTCACCCCTCCACTTT

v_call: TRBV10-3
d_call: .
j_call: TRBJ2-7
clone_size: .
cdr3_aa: CAISVGQNYEQYF
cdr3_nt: TGTGCCATCAGTGTAGGACAAAACTACGAGCAGTACTTC

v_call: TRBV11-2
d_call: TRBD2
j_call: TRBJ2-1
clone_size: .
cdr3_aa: CASRASSGSSYNEQFF
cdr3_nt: TGTGCCAGCAGAGCCTCTAGCGGGAGCTCCTACAATGAGCAGTTCTTC

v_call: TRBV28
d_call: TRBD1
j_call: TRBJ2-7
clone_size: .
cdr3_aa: CASSFRLSSWDSNVEQYF
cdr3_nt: TGTGCCAGCAGTTTTCGTTTATCTTCGTGGGACAGCAATGTCGAGCAGTACTTC

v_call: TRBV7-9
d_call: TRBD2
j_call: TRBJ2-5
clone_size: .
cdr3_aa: CASSLRTSAWETQYF
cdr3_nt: TGTGCCAGCAGCTTAAGGACTAGCGCCTGGGAGACCCAGTACTTC

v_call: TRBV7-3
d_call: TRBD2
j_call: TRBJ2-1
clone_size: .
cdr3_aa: CASSLIAGGRNEQFF
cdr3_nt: TGTGCCAGCAGCTTAATTGCGGGAGGTAGGAATGAGCAGTTCTTC

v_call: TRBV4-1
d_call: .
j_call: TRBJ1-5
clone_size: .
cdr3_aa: CASSQRTDYQPQHF
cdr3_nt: TGCGCCAGCAGCCAAAGGACTGATTATCAGCCCCAGCATTTT

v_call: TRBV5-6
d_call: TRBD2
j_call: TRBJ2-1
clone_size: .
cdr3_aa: CASSLGVVAGYNEQFF
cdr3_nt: TGTGCCAGCAGCTTGGGGGTGGTAGCGGGATACAATGAGCAGTTCTTC

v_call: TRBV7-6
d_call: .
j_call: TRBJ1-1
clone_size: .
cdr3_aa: CASSLSLEGTEAFF
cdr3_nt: TGTGCCAGCAGCTTATCTTTGGAGGGCACTGAAGCTTTCTTT

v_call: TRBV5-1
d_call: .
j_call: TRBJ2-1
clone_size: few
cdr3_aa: CASSSADLNRFYEQFF
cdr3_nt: TGCGCCAGCAGCTCTGCGGACCTCAACAGGTTCTATGAGCAGTTCTTC

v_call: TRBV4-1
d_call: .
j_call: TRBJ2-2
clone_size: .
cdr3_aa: CASSFGPGSRELFF
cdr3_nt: TGCGCCAGCAGCTTCGGACCGGGCAGCCGGGAGCTGTTTTTT

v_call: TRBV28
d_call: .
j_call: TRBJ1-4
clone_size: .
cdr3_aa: CASSLRRQEMEKLFF
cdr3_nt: TGTGCCAGCAGCCTTAGGAGACAGGAGATGGAAAAACTGTTTTTT

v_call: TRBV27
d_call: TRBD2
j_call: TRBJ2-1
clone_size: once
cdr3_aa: CASRTRPASGSYNEQFF
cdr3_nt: TGTGCCAGCAGAACTAGGCCGGCTAGCGGCTCCTACAATGAGCAGTTCTTC

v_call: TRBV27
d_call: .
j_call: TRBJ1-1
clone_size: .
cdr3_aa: CASRSRKENTEAFF
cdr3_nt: TGTGCCAGCCGCAGTCGAAAGGAGAACACTGAAGCTTTCTTT

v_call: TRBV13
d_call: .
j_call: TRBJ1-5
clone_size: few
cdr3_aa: CASSFWGSYNQPQHF
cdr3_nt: TGTGCCAGCAGCTTTTGGGGCTCCTACAATCAGCCCCAGCATTTT

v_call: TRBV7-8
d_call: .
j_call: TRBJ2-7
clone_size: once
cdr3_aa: CASSLDHGQYEQYF
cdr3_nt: TGTGCCAGCAGCTTAGACCACGGTCAATACGAGCAGTACTTC

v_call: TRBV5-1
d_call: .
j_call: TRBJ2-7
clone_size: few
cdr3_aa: CASSLGGEPLEQYF
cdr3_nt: TGCGCCAGCAGCTTGGGTGGGGAACCCCTCGAGCAGTACTTC

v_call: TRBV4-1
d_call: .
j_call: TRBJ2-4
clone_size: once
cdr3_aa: CASSQGTDNRNIQYF
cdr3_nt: TGCGCCAGCAGCCAAGGGACGGACAATCGGAACATTCAGTACTTC

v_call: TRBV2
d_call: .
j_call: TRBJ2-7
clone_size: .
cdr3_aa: CASSADMSASEQYF
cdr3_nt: TGTGCCAGCAGTGCAGATATGTCGGCTTCCGAGCAGTACTTC

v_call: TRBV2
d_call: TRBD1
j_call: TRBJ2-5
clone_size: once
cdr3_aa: CASDGQGALQETQYF
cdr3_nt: TGTGCCAGCGACGGACAGGGTGCCCTCCAAGAGACCCAGTACTTC

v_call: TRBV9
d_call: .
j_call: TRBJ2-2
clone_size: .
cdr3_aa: CASSYVTGELFF
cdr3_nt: TGTGCCAGCAGTTACGTCACCGGGGAGCTGTTTTTT

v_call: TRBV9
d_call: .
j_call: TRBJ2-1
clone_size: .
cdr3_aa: CASNQFGTPSGYNEQFF
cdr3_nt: TGTGCCAGCAATCAGTTTGGGACACCATCTGGCTACAATGAGCAGTTCTTC

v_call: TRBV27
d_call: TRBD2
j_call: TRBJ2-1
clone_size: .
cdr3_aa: CASSPTGLAGVMNEQFF
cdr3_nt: TGTGCCAGCAGTCCGACAGGACTAGCGGGAGTCATGAATGAGCAGTTCTTC

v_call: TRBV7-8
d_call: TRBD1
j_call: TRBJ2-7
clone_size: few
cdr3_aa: CASSADRGHYEQYF
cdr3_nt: TGTGCCAGCAGCGCAGACAGGGGGCACTACGAGCAGTACTTC

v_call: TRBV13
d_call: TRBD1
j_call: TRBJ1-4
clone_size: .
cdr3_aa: CASSLTGEANEKLFF
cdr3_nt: TGTGCCAGCAGCTTAACAGGGGAAGCTAATGAAAAACTGTTTTTT

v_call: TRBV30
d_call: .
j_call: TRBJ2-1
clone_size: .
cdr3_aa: CAWSVLIEQFF
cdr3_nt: TGTGCCTGGAGTGTACTTATTGAGCAGTTCTTC

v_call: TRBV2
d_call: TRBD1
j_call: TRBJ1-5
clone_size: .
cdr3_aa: CASSGDRGSNQPQHF
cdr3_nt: TGTGCCAGCAGTGGGGACAGGGGAAGCAATCAGCCCCAGCATTTT

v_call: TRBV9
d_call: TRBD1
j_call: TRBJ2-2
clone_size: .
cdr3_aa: CASSVAGGLGGELFF
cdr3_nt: TGTGCCAGCAGCGTAGCAGGGGGCTTGGGCGGGGAGCTGTTTTTT

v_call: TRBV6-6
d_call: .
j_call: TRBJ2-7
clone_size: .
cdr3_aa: CASSLNRDPQTYF
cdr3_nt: TGTGCCAGCAGTTTAAACCGGGATCCCCAAACGTACTTC

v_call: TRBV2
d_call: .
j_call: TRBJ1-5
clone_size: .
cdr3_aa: CASSVPRSRPSNQPQHF
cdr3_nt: TGTGCCAGCAGTGTCCCCCGGTCTAGGCCTAGCAATCAGCCCCAGCATTTT

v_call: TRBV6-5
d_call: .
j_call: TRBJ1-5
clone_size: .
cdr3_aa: CASSYTASNQPQHF
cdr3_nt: TGTGCCAGCAGTTACACGGCCAGCAATCAGCCCCAGCATTTT

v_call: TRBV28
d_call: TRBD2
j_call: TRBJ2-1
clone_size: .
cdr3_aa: CASRLKLAALTSEQFF
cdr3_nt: TGTGCCAGCAGGCTAAAACTAGCGGCTCTAACAAGTGAGCAGTTCTTC

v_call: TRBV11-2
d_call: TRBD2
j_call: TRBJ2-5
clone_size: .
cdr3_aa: CASSLGISLSGGQETQYF
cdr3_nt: TGTGCCAGCAGCTTAGGTATATCCCTTAGCGGGGGCCAAGAGACCCAGTACTTC

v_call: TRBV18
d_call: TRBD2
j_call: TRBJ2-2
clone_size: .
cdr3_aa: CASSPSGGTSTWELFF
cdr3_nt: TGTGCCAGCTCACCTTCGGGGGGAACATCAACCTGGGAGCTGTTTTTT

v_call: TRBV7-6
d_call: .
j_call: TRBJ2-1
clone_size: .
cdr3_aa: CASSPDTSSYNEQFF
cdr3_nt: TGTGCCAGCAGCCCGGACACAAGCTCCTACAATGAGCAGTTCTTC

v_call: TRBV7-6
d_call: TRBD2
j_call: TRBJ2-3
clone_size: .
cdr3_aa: CASRRTTSGTDTQYF
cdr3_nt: TGTGCCAGCAGGCGAACGACTAGCGGCACAGATACGCAGTATTTT

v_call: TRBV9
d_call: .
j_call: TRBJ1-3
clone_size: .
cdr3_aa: CASSVGTAGNTIYF
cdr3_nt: TGTGCCAGCAGCGTAGGGACAGCAGGAAACACCATATATTTT

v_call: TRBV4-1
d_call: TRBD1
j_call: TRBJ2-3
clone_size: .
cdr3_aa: CASSPDRAADTQYF
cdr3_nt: TGCGCCAGCAGCCCGGACAGGGCGGCAGATACGCAGTATTTT

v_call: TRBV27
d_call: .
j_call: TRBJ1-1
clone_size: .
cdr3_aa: CASSPRGTEAFF
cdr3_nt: TGTGCCAGCAGTCCTCGGGGGACTGAAGCTTTCTTT

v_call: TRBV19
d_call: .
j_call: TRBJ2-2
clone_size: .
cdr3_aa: CASSMLPRANTGELFF
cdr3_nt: TGTGCCAGTAGTATGCTTCCTAGAGCGAACACCGGGGAGCTGTTTTTT

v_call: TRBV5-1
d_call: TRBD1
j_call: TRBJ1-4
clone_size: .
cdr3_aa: CASSLPTGGMIGEKLFF
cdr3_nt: TGCGCCAGCAGCCTCCCTACAGGGGGAATGATAGGTGAAAAACTGTTTTTT